These 17 T cell receptor beta chains share one sample of origin, sequenced in a study of PD-1 blockade in classical Hodgkin lymphoma. Some clones are missing from TCRdb's copy, which holds only in-frame ones; the method was immunoSEQ multiplex PCR. Of about 39,000 clones detected, about nine tenths appear once; the ten largest clones hold about 9%. Each patient experienced a relapse that followed autologous stem cell transplantation, and brentuximab vedotin exposure varied. The sequencing here drew on peripheral blood mononuclear cells (PBMCs), taken at baseline. These receptors originate from a human donor with classical Hodgkin lymphoma.

The rearrangement links TRBV7-9 to TRBJ2-3; D gene ambiguous. The V gene lost 1 base and the J gene lost 11 bases, with 10 bases spanning the gap. The V gene's germline CDR1 is SEHNR and CDR2 FQNEAQ (reference sequence). This CDR3 has 12 residues. CDR3 nucleotides: TGTGCCAGCAGCTTAGACATAGAGAAGCAGTATTTT. Protein sequence: CASSLDIEKQYF. The full variable domain, rest sourced from reference TRBV7-9 and TRBJ2-3, is DTGVSQNPRHKITKRGQNVTFRCDPISEHNRLYWYRQTLGQGPEFLTYFQNEAQLEKSRLLSDRFSAERPKGSFSTLEIQRTEQGDSAMYLCASSLDIEKQYFGPGTRLTVL.

The V and J genes are TRBV28 and TRBJ2-7; D not resolved. Per the germline V gene, CDR1 is MDHEN and CDR2 is SYDVKM. Trimming removed 5 bases from V and 5 bases from J, with 19 bases in between. This CDR3 contains 15 residues. Here the CDR3 DNA reads TGTGCCAGCAGTCCCTTAAAGGGTGTTGAGGACGAGCAGTACTTC. Translation gives CASSPLKGVEDEQYF.

The V and J genes are TRBV6-1 and TRBJ2-1; TRBD1 might be the D (6 bases). The CDR3 sequence is 16 residues long. V was trimmed by 0 bases and J by 4 bases, leaving 13 bases between them. Germline-derived CDR1 and CDR2 are MNHNS and SASEGT. The CDR3 reads CASSEAWGTTYNEQFF. In DNA, the CDR3 is TGTGCCAGCAGTGAAGCCTGGGGGACAACGTACAATGAGCAGTTCTTC.

The chain carries TRBV7-2 and TRBJ2-1; 11 nucleotides line up with TRBD2. Germline lookup yields CDR1 SGHTA and CDR2 FQGNSA. CDR3 size: 16 residues. Trimming cost V 4 bases and J 5 bases; bases outside gene matches: 7. The CDR3 DNA follows: TGTGCCAGCAGCTCTATAGCGGGGGGGCGGAACAATGAGCAGTTCTTC. Residues: CASSSIAGGRNNEQFF.

Judged by abundance, this clone is medium-sized (0.01 to 0.1%). The chain couples TRBV4-1 to TRBJ1-1, with D unresolved. The CDR3 runs 12 residues. Per the germline V gene, CDR1 is MGHRA and CDR2 is YSYEKL. Trimming removed 1 base at V and 7 bases at J, with 7 bases between. In DNA, the CDR3 is TGCGCCAGCAGCCAAGGAGCTAGTGAAGCTTTCTTT. It encodes CASSQGASEAFF.

This clone appeared a single time. The chain is built from TRBV6-1 and TRBJ2-1, with 8 bases aligning to TRBD2. There are 16 residues in the CDR3. V gave up 3 bases and J gave up 7 bases; unmatched junction bases: 11. CDR1 MNHNS and CDR2 SASEGT come from the germline V gene. CDR3 region: CASSESASGGWNEQFF. The CDR3 DNA reads as TGTGCCAGCAGTGAGTCGGCCAGCGGGGGTTGGAATGAGCAGTTCTTC.

The chain is built from TRBV27 and TRBJ2-3; TRBD2 agrees at 12 bases. The germline CDR1 and CDR2 sequences are MNHEY and SMNVEV (reference sequence). J gave up 12 bases and V 3 bases, and 7 bases lay outside the gene matches. The CDR3 length is 14 residues. CDR3 nucleotides: TGTGCCAGCAGTTTCCGACTAGCGGGGGCCCATCAGTATTTT. It specifies CASSFRLAGAHQYF.

This clone has only one observation. The rearrangement links TRBV28 to TRBJ1-1; the D is unclear. The CDR3 loop spans 14 amino acids. Germline loops: CDR1 MDHEN, CDR2 SYDVKM. The V end was cut by 2 bases, the J end by 4 bases, with 11 bases between. CDR3 nucleotides: TGTGCCAGCAGTTTACAGCTGGGGTCCACTGAAGCTTTCTTT. Encoded protein: CASSLQLGSTEAFF.

The chain carries TRBV5-1 and TRBJ2-7; possible D gene TRBD2, 6 bases. Germline V lookup: CDR1 SGHRS, CDR2 YFSETQ. CDR3 length equals 14 residues. Trimming removed 6 bases from V and 0 bases from J, with 13 bases in between. CDR3 DNA: TGCGCCAGCACGACGATGGGGGGCTCCTACGAGCAGTACTTC. It yields the protein CASTTMGGSYEQYF.

The V call is TRBV28, the J call TRBJ1-1; D is perhaps TRBD1 (5 bases). In germline, CDR1 is MDHEN, CDR2 SYDVKM. The V gene lost 6 bases and the J gene lost 6 bases, with 14 bases spanning the gap. The length of the CDR3 is 13 residues. The CDR3 DNA reads as TGTGCCAGCAGACCCGACAGCCTCCCTGAAGCTTTCTTT. Amino acids: CASRPDSLPEAFF.

This chain connects TRBV7-3 to TRBJ2-1; TRBD2 matches 8 bases. CDR1 is SGHTA, CDR2 FQGTGA, per germline. The CDR3 is 16 residues long. The V gene end was trimmed by 5 bases and the J gene end by 9 bases; junction bases not matched to a gene: 15. The CDR3 reads CASSHMAGREGTEQFF. In DNA, the CDR3 is TGTGCCAGCAGCCATATGGCGGGTCGGGAGGGCACTGAGCAGTTCTTC.

This chain joins TRBV11-2 and TRBJ2-1; 7 bases match TRBD2. Germline CDR1 and CDR2: SGHAT and FQNNGV. The CDR3 sequence is 16 residues long. With 1 base clipped from V and 9 bases from J, the junction kept 12 bases outside the gene matches. The CDR3 region has the DNA TGTGCCAGCAGCTTAGCGCCGACTAGCCGAGCCACTGAGCAGTTCTTC. Its translation: CASSLAPTSRATEQFF.

The chain combines TRBV28 with TRBJ1-5; TRBD1 might be the D (5 bases). CDR1 and CDR2 (germline): MDHEN, SYDVKM. The CDR3 contains 17 residues. Trimming removed 8 bases at V and 2 bases at J, with 22 bases between. CDR3 nucleotides: TGTGCCAGCCTAGAAATCCAGGGTGCCTTCGGCAATCAGCCCCAGCATTTT. This sequence encodes CASLEIQGAFGNQPQHF.

This chain connects TRBV14 to TRBJ2-5; D not resolved. Germline CDR1 and CDR2: SGHDN and FVKESK. The CDR3 totals 12 residues. Trimming left V 3 bases short and J 5 bases short, with 7 bases between. CDR3 region: CASSHNIETQYF. In DNA, the CDR3 is TGTGCCAGCAGCCATAATATTGAGACCCAGTACTTC.

The J gene is TRBJ2-1, the V gene TRBV7-3; no definite D call. CDR1 SGHTA and CDR2 FQGTGA come from the germline V gene. V was clipped by 0 bases and J by 3 bases, with 9 bases between them. This CDR3 is 15 amino acids long. CDR3 bases: TGTGCCAGCAGCTTAACCGGGCCAGGCTACAATGAGCAGTTCTTC. Encoded protein: CASSLTGPGYNEQFF.

V usage is TRBV11-2 and J usage is TRBJ2-2; either TRBD1 or TRBD2 may supply D (5 bases each). Per germline, CDR1 SGHAT and CDR2 FQNNGV. V dropped 11 bases and J dropped 4 bases, with 14 bases sitting between them. The CDR3 extends over 13 amino acids. CDR3 coding DNA: TGTGCCGGGGGACCCAGCGGCACCGGGGAGCTGTTTTTT. Its protein is CAGGPSGTGELFF.

The count of this clone is one. J is TRBJ1-2 and V is TRBV4-1; tentatively, D is TRBD1 (5 bases). Germline V lookup: CDR1 MGHRA, CDR2 YSYEKL. The CDR3 loop spans 16 amino acids. Trimming pared 1 base from V and 7 bases from J, leaving 19 bases between. CDR3 in amino acids: CASSQGQTSSPRGYTF. As DNA, the CDR3 is TGCGCCAGCAGCCAAGGACAGACATCCTCACCTCGTGGCTACACCTTC.